Listed below are T cell receptor beta chains from one sample, sequenced in a study. Via MiXCR, TCRdb re-called the 5' RACE reads, giving one row per CDR3 protein. The table has around 7,800 distinct CDR3 sequences, approximately 42% seen once. The sequencing sample was made of memory CD4+ T cells sorted from blood. These receptors were collected from a female donor with breast cancer. Both conserved end residues are part of each CDR3. The D gene is left open where the match is weak. Some rows mark clone size as missing; the rest say once, few, many or name a class of expanded clone.

CDR3nt | CDR3aa | d_gene | j_gene | v_gene | abundance
TGCGCCAGCAGCTTGGCGGACTGGTCCTACGAGCAGTACTTC | CASSLADWSYEQYF | NA | TRBJ2-7 | TRBV5-1 | NA
TGTGCCTGGAAGGGGCGAGGGGACTCCTACGTGCAGTACTTC | CAWKGRGDSYVQYF | NA | TRBJ2-7 | TRBV30 | NA
TGTGCCAGCAGCCTCACAGGAGGCTCCTCTGGAAACACCATATATTTT | CASSLTGGSSGNTIYF | NA | TRBJ1-3 | TRBV7-9 | NA
TGCAGTGCTAGTGGACTAGCGGGGATTCAGGGTACGCAGTATTTT | CSASGLAGIQGTQYF | TRBD2 | TRBJ2-3 | TRBV20-1 | NA
TGTGCCAGCAGCCCCGGGTGGGGTGACCTTACAATAAGCTCCTACAATGAGCAGTTCTTC | CASSPGWGDLTISSYNEQFF | NA | TRBJ2-1 | TRBV25-1 | once
TGTGCCACCAGTGATTTAAGGGGTCAGCCCCAGCATTTT | CATSDLRGQPQHF | NA | TRBJ1-5 | TRBV24-1 | NA
TGTGCCAGCAGCTTAGCGGTTGTGCAAAGCTCCTACGAGCAGTACTTC | CASSLAVVQSSYEQYF | NA | TRBJ2-7 | TRBV7-8 | NA
TGTGCCAGCAGCCCAAAGACAGGCCTCGATACGCAGTATTTT | CASSPKTGLDTQYF | NA | TRBJ2-3 | TRBV11-2 | medium-sized
TGCGCCAGCAGCCAAGAACCGCCAACAGGGCTAATTGGGGAGCTGTTTTTT | CASSQEPPTGLIGELFF | NA | TRBJ2-2 | TRBV4-3 | NA
TGTGCCAGCAGCGTAGGCCCAGGAAGCTCCTACGAGCAGTACTTC | CASSVGPGSSYEQYF | NA | TRBJ2-7 | TRBV9 | few
TGTGCCAGCAGAAAACAGGGGGCTGAGCAGTTCTTC | CASRKQGAEQFF | TRBD1 | TRBJ2-1 | TRBV3-1 | medium-sized
TGTGCCATCGGAGAGAACACTGAAGCTTTCTTT | CAIGENTEAFF | NA | TRBJ1-1 | TRBV10-3 | medium-sized
TGTGCCAGCAGCCCCATACCCGGCTATGGCTACACCTTC | CASSPIPGYGYTF | NA | TRBJ1-2 | TRBV7-2 | NA
TGTGCCAGCAGCCGTTCTCTAGGCGAGCAGTACTTC | CASSRSLGEQYF | NA | TRBJ2-7 | TRBV7-2 | few
TGTGCCAGCAGCGTAGGCGCGGCGAACACCATATATTTT | CASSVGAANTIYF | NA | TRBJ1-3 | TRBV9 | few
TGCAGTGCTAGGAAACAGGGGGCGTTTGCAGATACGCAGTATTTT | CSARKQGAFADTQYF | TRBD1 | TRBJ2-3 | TRBV20-1 | NA
TGTGCCAGCATCCTAAGCCTCGGAGAGACCCAGTACTTC | CASILSLGETQYF | NA | TRBJ2-5 | TRBV7-8 | NA
TGTGCCAGCAGTTTGGAAGGTTCCGGATTTTCACCCCTCCACTTT | CASSLEGSGFSPLHF | NA | TRBJ1-6 | TRBV12-3/TRBV12-4 | NA
TGCAGTGCTGCCCGGGACGGCCAAAGCAATCAGCCCCAGCATTTT | CSAARDGQSNQPQHF | NA | TRBJ1-5 | TRBV20-1 | NA
TGTGCCAGCACCCTGTTCTTTCACGAGCAGTACTTC | CASTLFFHEQYF | NA | TRBJ2-7 | TRBV27 | NA
TGCAGTGCTAGCATAGACAAGGCCGGGGAGCTGTTTTTT | CSASIDKAGELFF | NA | TRBJ2-2 | TRBV20-1 | NA
TGCAGCGTTGACGTGGACAGGGCGGGTGAGCAGTTCTTC | CSVDVDRAGEQFF | TRBD1 | TRBJ2-1 | TRBV29-1 | medium-sized
TGTGCCAGCAGCCAAGAAGTTCTTGGCTACACCTTC | CASSQEVLGYTF | NA | TRBJ1-2 | TRBV3-1 | NA
TGTGCCAGCAGCCCCGTTGGCGGAGAGACCCAGTACTTC | CASSPVGGETQYF | NA | TRBJ2-5 | TRBV7-3 | NA
TGCGCCAGCACCTTAGGGACAGCCAACACTGAAGCTTTCTTT | CASTLGTANTEAFF | TRBD1 | TRBJ1-1 | TRBV5-1 | medium-sized
TGCAGCCTCCGTACCCTAGCGGGAGGCCTATACAATGAGCAGTTCTTC | CSLRTLAGGLYNEQFF | TRBD2 | TRBJ2-1 | TRBV29-1 | NA
TGTGCCAGCAGCTTTATGCAGAGCGAAAAACTGTTTTTT | CASSFMQSEKLFF | NA | TRBJ1-4 | TRBV7-9 | few
TGTGCCAGCAGTGGGGGGGCCAGAGGTTTCTACAGCCCGAGCTCTGGGGCCAACGTCCTGACTTTC | CASSGGARGFYSPSSGANVLTF | NA | TRBJ2-6 | TRBV2 | few
TGTGCCAGCAGCTTAGATTTCGGGGCCGAGCAGTACTTC | CASSLDFGAEQYF | NA | TRBJ2-7 | TRBV7-2 | NA
TGTGCCTGGAGTGTAGAGTCTGGGAGCCAGTACTTC | CAWSVESGSQYF | NA | TRBJ2-4 | TRBV30 | few
TGTGCCAGCAGCTTAGGTTACCAACGGAACACTGAAGCTTTCTTT | CASSLGYQRNTEAFF | NA | TRBJ1-1 | TRBV5-5 | few
TGCAGTGCTAGGGGACAGGTTTACACCGGGGAGCTGTTTTTT | CSARGQVYTGELFF | TRBD1 | TRBJ2-2 | TRBV20-1 | few
TGCAGTGCTAGATACAGGGGCATTGAAGCTTTCTTT | CSARYRGIEAFF | TRBD1 | TRBJ1-1 | TRBV20-1 | medium-sized
TGCGCCAGCAGCCAAGTTTATCACACTGAAGCTTTCTTT | CASSQVYHTEAFF | NA | TRBJ1-1 | TRBV4-1 | few
TGTGCCAGCATCTCTTCAGGGGTCACTGAAGCTTTCTTT | CASISSGVTEAFF | NA | TRBJ1-1 | TRBV6-6 | NA
TGTGCCACCAGCGTCCTGACAGGAGAGGGCTACACCTTC | CATSVLTGEGYTF | NA | TRBJ1-2 | TRBV15 | NA
TGCGCCAGCAGCTTGCAGACTAGCGGTAGCACAGATACGCGGTATTTT | CASSLQTSGSTDTRYF | TRBD2 | TRBJ2-3 | TRBV5-1 | NA
TGCAGCGCCAGAGCGGGACAGGGCAACACCGGGGAGCTGTTTTTT | CSARAGQGNTGELFF | TRBD1 | TRBJ2-2 | TRBV29-1 | NA
TGTGCCAGCAGCTCAATCAACAAGGCGAACTATGGCTACACCTTC | CASSSINKANYGYTF | NA | TRBJ1-2 | TRBV11-2 | NA
TGTGCCAGCGGTCGACTGAGGACAGGGGGAATTTTGGGCTACACCTTC | CASGRLRTGGILGYTF | TRBD1 | TRBJ1-2 | TRBV6-5 | few
TGTGCCAGCAGCCAAGACTCTGGAAACACCATATATTTT | CASSQDSGNTIYF | NA | TRBJ1-3 | TRBV4-2 | NA
TGCGCCAGCAGCCAACCCAAAGGGCTAGCAAAGATTAACCCCCTCTTCAATGAGCAGTTCTTC | CASSQPKGLAKINPLFNEQFF | NA | TRBJ2-1 | TRBV4-1 | NA
TGTGCCAGCAGCCAAGCGGGACTAGCGGGAGGAGGCTACGAGCAGTACTTC | CASSQAGLAGGGYEQYF | TRBD2 | TRBJ2-7 | TRBV4-2 | NA
TGTGCCAGCAGCTTGCACCCCGGGGGGCAAAATCAGCCCCAGCATTTT | CASSLHPGGQNQPQHF | NA | TRBJ1-5 | TRBV5-1 | NA
TGCAGCGTTGGGGACTCCACCTACAACAATGAGCAGTTCTTC | CSVGDSTYNNEQFF | NA | TRBJ2-1 | TRBV29-1 | NA
TGTGCCAGCAGGCAAGCGAATGAAGCTTTCTTT | CASRQANEAFF | NA | TRBJ1-1 | TRBV7-2 | NA
TGTGCCAGCAGCATAGGACGGGGAGCCTACGAGCAGTACTTC | CASSIGRGAYEQYF | NA | TRBJ2-7 | TRBV7-9 | few
TGTGCCAGCAGCTTAGAAGGGACTAGCGGGAGCAGGAAGGGTGAGCAGTTCTTC | CASSLEGTSGSRKGEQFF | TRBD2 | TRBJ2-1 | TRBV11-3 | medium-sized
TGTGCCAACAGCTTTAACCCCGACAGGGCCGTCACCGGGGAGCTGTTTTTT | CANSFNPDRAVTGELFF | TRBD1 | TRBJ2-2 | TRBV7-9 | NA